One sample yielded the 9 T cell receptor beta chains listed below, sequenced in a study of glioma-infiltrating T cells after dendritic cell vaccination. The repertoire was sequenced with immunoSEQ multiplex PCR; TCRdb's copy has only in-frame clones and lacks some. The sample has 91,000 or so clones, 65% to 85% seen once. Time point given: after dendritic cell vaccination, including at tumor progression/relapse. The sequencing here drew on blood, taken after dendritic cell vaccination. The receptors stem from a human donor with glioblastoma.

This chain uses TRBV6-5 with TRBJ1-2; D gene ambiguous. Trimming took 0 bases from V and 4 from J, leaving 15 bases between them. CDR3 length: 16 residues. The germline V gene has CDR1 MNHEY and CDR2 SVGAGI. Here the CDR3 reads CASSYSNPPEVYGYTF. The CDR3, as DNA: TGTGCCAGCAGTTACTCGAATCCGCCCGAGGTCTATGGCTACACCTTC.

V and J are TRBV30 and TRBJ2-2; D remains ambiguous. The CDR3 runs to 15 residues. Trimming took off 5 bases at V and 3 bases at J, with 16 bases between the two ends. Germline CDR1 GTSNPN, CDR2 SVGIG (reference sequence). CDR3 residues: CAWVPSRLYTGELFF. The CDR3 DNA is TGTGCCTGGGTTCCCTCGCGTTTGTACACCGGGGAGCTGTTTTTT.

This chain uses TRBV19 with TRBJ1-3; maybe TRBD1 (5 bases). The CDR3 runs to 13 residues. The V gene lost 9 bases and the J gene lost 0 bases, with 9 bases spanning the gap. Germline CDR1 LNHDA, CDR2 SQIVND (reference sequence). As DNA, the CDR3 is TGTGCCAGCACAGGCATCTCTGGAAACACCATATATTTT. Protein sequence: CASTGISGNTIYF.

The rearrangement uses TRBV29-1 and TRBJ2-5; tentative D call: TRBD2 (6 bases). CDR3 length: 15 residues. Germline CDR1 SQVTM, CDR2 ANQGSEA. The germline V and J ends were trimmed by 8 bases and 1 base, with 20 bases remaining between them. In DNA, the CDR3 is TGCAGCCACAATGCGGTGGGGGGACCCCAAGAGACCCAGTACTTC. Amino acid sequence: CSHNAVGGPQETQYF.

This clone was recorded a few times. The chain combines TRBV10-3 with TRBJ1-5; D perhaps matches TRBD1 (5 bases). Germline loops: CDR1 ENHRY, CDR2 SYGVKD. V was clipped by 6 bases and J by 3 bases, with 15 bases between them. The CDR3 consists of 15 residues. The CDR3 protein is CAIRGDGGNNQPQHF. CDR3 nucleotides: TGTGCCATCAGGGGGGACGGGGGAAACAATCAGCCCCAGCATTTT.

The J gene is TRBJ1-2, the V gene TRBV4-1; 9 bases line up with TRBD1. Germline trimming cut 5 bases from V and 4 bases from J; bases unmatched to any gene: 8. This CDR3 is 15 amino acids long. Germline CDR1 and CDR2: MGHRA and YSYEKL. CDR3 in DNA: TGCGCCAGCAGCTACGGGACAGGGCAGTCCTATGGCTACACCTTC. Translating it yields CASSYGTGQSYGYTF.

The chain combines TRBV7-9 with TRBJ2-7, with 11 bases aligning to TRBD1. The CDR3 is 17 residues long. Germline V lookup: CDR1 SEHNR, CDR2 FQNEAQ (reference sequence). The trim removed 5 bases at V and 1 base at J, leaving 10 bases unmatched. The CDR3 DNA sequence: TGTGCCAGCAGCCCTTCTTGGGACAGGGGGTTTTCCTACGAGCAGTACTTC. It translates to CASSPSWDRGFSYEQYF.

This clone showed up just once. The chain uses TRBV20-1 and TRBJ1-1; D is unclear. CDR1 and CDR2 (germline): DFQATT, SNEGSKA (reference sequence). The CDR3 is 10 amino acids. V gave up 6 bases and J gave up 3 bases, with 5 bases separating them. For the CDR3, the DNA is TGCAGTGCCGCAGACACTGAAGCTTTCTTT. It specifies CSAADTEAFF.

V and J are TRBV6-6 and TRBJ1-3; tentative D call: TRBD1 (5 bases). CDR3 length: 13 amino acids. The V end lost 8 bases, the J end lost 2 bases, and 10 bases lay between the germline ends. Germline loops: CDR1 MNHNY, CDR2 SVGAGI (reference sequence). Here the CDR3 DNA reads TGTGCCAGCTGGAGGGGAACTGGAAACACCATATATTTT. Its protein product is CASWRGTGNTIYF.